The 22 T cell receptor beta chains listed next were all sequenced from one sample in a study of blood T cell repertoires in COVID-19. Here immunoSEQ multiplex PCR was the method, and the copy in TCRdb shows in-frame clones only, minus some. The data contain approximately 68,000 clones, more than 75% of them singletons. Source material: peripheral blood. The receptors originated from a woman aged 55-70 years with acute or convalescent COVID-19.

This clone was observed once. The rearrangement links TRBV18 to TRBJ1-1; D is unresolved. The V gene's germline CDR1 is KGHSH and CDR2 LQKENI. Trimming left V 3 bases short and J 2 bases short, with 10 bases between. This CDR3 region has 14 residues. CDR3 in DNA: TGTGCCAGCTCACCCGTCCAGGCTAACACTGAAGCTTTCTTT. This translates into CASSPVQANTEAFF.

On this clone itself: A much larger clone is a single base away; this may be a read error. J is TRBJ1-2 and V is TRBV6-1; a possible D gene is TRBD1 (5 bases). This CDR3 is built from 11 residues. Germline CDR1 is MNHNS and CDR2 is SASEGT. V lost 1 base and J lost 8, with 5 bases in between. The CDR3: CASSEGGGYTF. CDR3 nucleotide sequence: TGTGCCAGCAGTGAAGGGGGCGGCTACACCTTC.

This sequence joins TRBV7-8 and TRBJ2-2; TRBD2 might be the D (7 bases). V lost 5 bases and J 6 bases, leaving 16 bases between the germline ends. The germline gives CDR1 SGHVS, CDR2 FQNEAQ. The CDR3 has 15 residues. CDR3 residues: CASSPRGGVPGELFF. The CDR3 nucleotides are TGTGCCAGCAGCCCCAGAGGGGGGGTTCCCGGGGAGCTGTTTTTT.

This chain links TRBV29-1 with TRBJ2-5; TRBD2 agrees at 15 bases. Germline V gene lookup returns CDR1 SQVTM and CDR2 ANQGSEA. CDR3 length: 15 amino acids. The V and J ends lost 3 bases and 5 bases, in that order; junction bases with no gene match: 4. The CDR3 region is CSVDGTSGGPETQYF. The CDR3, as DNA: TGCAGCGTTGATGGGACTAGCGGGGGGCCCGAGACCCAGTACTTC. Full variable domain (rest looked up from reference TRBV29-1 and TRBJ2-5): SAVISQKPSRDICQRGTSLTIQCQVDSQVTMMFWYRQQPGQSLTLIATANQGSEATYESGFVIDKFPISRPNLTFSTLTVSNMSPEDSSIYLCSVDGTSGGPETQYFGPGTRLLVL.

This clone has a handful of counts. This chain connects TRBV7-2 to TRBJ2-2, with 10 bases that match TRBD1. From germline, CDR1 is SGHTA and CDR2 FQGNSA. CDR3 size: 16 residues. Trimming at V came to 4 bases and at J to 4 bases, leaving 6 bases not matched to a gene. The CDR3 nucleotides read TGTGCCAGCAGCTGGCGACAGGGGGCCCCCACCGGGGAGCTGTTTTTT. Translation gives CASSWRQGAPTGELFF.

The gene calls are TRBV3-1 (or the pseudogene TRBV3-2) and TRBJ2-7; the D is unclear. V lost 1 base and J lost 5, with 9 bases in between. The CDR3 loop spans 13 amino acids. The germline CDR1 and CDR2 sequences are LGHDT and YNNKEL (reference sequence). The DNA for the CDR3 is TGTGCCAGCAGCCAAGGCAGGTGGAACGAGCAGTACTTC. Translating gives CASSQGRWNEQYF.

The gene calls are TRBV19 and TRBJ2-1, with 10 bases that match TRBD2. Germline CDR1 LNHDA, CDR2 SQIVND (reference sequence). V lost 2 bases and J lost 2; bases outside the gene matches: 6. The CDR3 consists of 17 residues. This CDR3 reads CASSIRPSGGPYNEQFF. CDR3 in DNA: TGTGCCAGTAGTATAAGGCCTAGCGGGGGCCCCTACAATGAGCAGTTCTTC.

J is TRBJ1-4 and V is TRBV27; 10 nucleotides line up with TRBD1. Germline V gives CDR1 MNHEY, CDR2 SMNVEV (reference sequence). The V and J ends lost 5 bases and 8 bases, in that order; junction bases with no gene match: 8. The CDR3 extends over 15 amino acids. CDR3 DNA sequence: TGTGCCAGCAGTGCGCGACAGGGGGCGCAAGAAAAACTGTTTTTT. Protein product: CASSARQGAQEKLFF.

The chain employs TRBV18 and TRBJ2-7, with D tentatively TRBD1 (5 bases). This CDR3 contains 16 residues. Germline lookup yields CDR1 KGHSH and CDR2 LQKENI. The ends were cut back, 3 bases at V and 5 bases at J, with 20 bases in the middle. The CDR3 DNA follows: TGTGCCAGCTCACCTACAGGATCGGTAGGGGCCCACGAGCAGTACTTC. Translating it yields CASSPTGSVGAHEQYF.

This clone has only one observation. The chain is built from TRBV19 and TRBJ2-5; TRBD2 matches 7 bases. This CDR3 contains 14 residues. The V gene's germline CDR1 is LNHDA and CDR2 SQIVND (reference sequence). Trimming cost V 4 bases and J 2 bases; bases outside gene matches: 4. CDR3: CASSNGGIQETQYF. CDR3 DNA: TGTGCCAGTAGTAACGGGGGGATACAAGAGACCCAGTACTTC.

The CDR3 DNA reads as TGTGCCACCAGTGAGGCGGGGCGAGGCTACACCTTC. Its protein is CATSEAGRGYTF. This chain uses TRBV24-1 with TRBJ1-2; a possible D gene is TRBD1 (5 bases). Trimming removed 4 bases from V and 8 bases from J, with 10 bases in between. This CDR3 is built from 12 residues. The V gene's germline CDR1 is KGHDR and CDR2 SFDVKD.

The DNA for the CDR3 is TGTGCCATCAGCGAGCGGGGTTCCCCGACAGATACGCAGTATTTT. This encodes CAISERGSPTDTQYF. The genes are TRBV10-3 and TRBJ2-3; 7 nucleotides match TRBD2. Germline V CDR1 and CDR2: ENHRY, SYGVKD. V gave up 6 bases and J gave up 3 bases; unmatched junction bases: 9. This CDR3 is 15 amino acids long.

The V call is TRBV3-1 (or the pseudogene TRBV3-2), the J call TRBJ2-3, with D perhaps TRBD1 (5 bases). The V gene's germline CDR1 is LGHDT and CDR2 YNNKEL (reference sequence). This CDR3 has 15 amino acids. Trimming cost V 4 bases and J 1 base, with 12 bases left between them. The CDR3 DNA follows: TGTGCCAGCAGCCCTCAATTACAGGGCACAGATACGCAGTATTTT. Its protein product is CASSPQLQGTDTQYF.

This clone has only a few counts. J is TRBJ2-1 and V is TRBV9, with D uncertain. The CDR3 contains 15 residues. Germline CDR1 reads SGDLS; CDR2 reads YYNGEE. V was shortened by 0 bases and J by 9 bases, with 16 bases between the two germline ends. This CDR3 is CASSVEAATGGEQFF. CDR3 nucleotides: TGTGCCAGCAGCGTAGAGGCGGCGACGGGTGGTGAGCAGTTCTTC.

The V call is TRBV30, the J call TRBJ1-1; TRBD1 is a possible D gene (6 bases). The CDR3 length is 11 residues. CDR1 is GTSNPN, CDR2 SVGIG, per germline (reference sequence). V dropped 1 base and J dropped 11 bases, with 11 bases sitting between them. This CDR3 is CAWSGQVKAFF. The CDR3 bases are TGTGCCTGGAGTGGACAGGTTAAGGCTTTCTTT. Based on the CDR3 plus reference TRBV30 and TRBJ1-1, the full variable domain is SQTIHQWPATLVQPVGSPLSLECTVEGTSNPNLYWYRQAAGRGLQLLFYSVGIGQISSEVPQNLSASRPQDRQFILSSKKLLLSDSGFYLCAWSGQVKAFFGQGTRLTVV.

The chain uses TRBV7-9 and TRBJ2-7; D may be TRBD1 (5 bases). Germline CDR1 SEHNR, CDR2 FQNEAQ (reference sequence). This CDR3 has 15 residues. V lost 2 bases, J lost 6 bases, and 17 bases lay in between. The CDR3 loop is CASSLSAGILGEQYF. As DNA, the CDR3 is TGTGCCAGCAGCTTATCGGCAGGGATACTTGGCGAGCAGTACTTC. Supplemented by reference TRBV7-9 and TRBJ2-7, the full variable domain reads DTGVSQNPRHKITKRGQNVTFRCDPISEHNRLYWYRQTLGQGPEFLTYFQNEAQLEKSRLLSDRFSAERPKGSFSTLEIQRTEQGDSAMYLCASSLSAGILGEQYFGPGTRLTVT.

This rearrangement joins TRBV5-4 to TRBJ2-7; TRBD2 matches 10 bases. This CDR3 comprises 15 residues. With 0 bases clipped from V and 3 bases from J, the junction kept 3 bases outside the gene matches. CDR1 and CDR2 from the germline V gene are SGHNT and YYREEE (reference sequence). In DNA form, the CDR3 reads TGTGCCAGCAGCTTGGCCTCTAGCGGGGGCTACGAGCAGTACTTC. Translating gives CASSLASSGGYEQYF.

A few counts support this clone. The rearrangement joins TRBV19 to TRBJ1-4; D possibly corresponds to TRBD1 (6 bases). The V gene's germline CDR1 is LNHDA and CDR2 SQIVND (reference sequence). CDR3 length: 14 residues. Trimming took off 7 bases at V and 3 bases at J, with 12 bases between the two ends. DNA of the CDR3: TGTGCCAGTACCTTGACAGGTCCTAATGAAAAACTGTTTTTT. This translates into CASTLTGPNEKLFF.

The chain joins TRBV2 to TRBJ1-1; maybe TRBD1 (5 bases). Germline V gene data show CDR1 as SNHLY and CDR2 as FYNNEI. The CDR3 is 15 amino acids. V lost 4 bases, J lost 8 bases, and 20 bases lay in between. CDR3 coding DNA: TGTGCCAGCAGTGCCGTTTCGGACGGGGGGACCGAAGCTTTCTTT. It translates to CASSAVSDGGTEAFF.

The chain couples TRBV6-5 to TRBJ1-1; 7 nucleotides line up with TRBD1. V lost 7 bases and J lost 0; bases outside the gene matches: 5. CDR1 is MNHEY and CDR2 is SVGAGI in the germline V gene. CDR3 size: 14 residues. Here the CDR3 DNA reads TGTGCCAGCAAACGACAGGGAATGAACACTGAAGCTTTCTTT. Residues: CASKRQGMNTEAFF.

This clone was seen once. This rearrangement joins TRBV6-5 to TRBJ1-1; D is unclear. V lost 7 bases and J 3 bases, leaving 18 bases between the germline ends. The CDR3 length is 15 residues. Germline lookup yields CDR1 MNHEY and CDR2 SVGAGI. In nucleotides, the CDR3 is TGTGCCAGCACCCCGGGGAGGGCAGGAGACACTGAAGCTTTCTTT. It codes for CASTPGRAGDTEAFF.

The J gene is TRBJ1-1, the V gene TRBV7-9; possibly TRBD1 for D (6 bases). Germline V lookup: CDR1 SEHNR, CDR2 FQNEAQ (reference sequence). Trimming pared 5 bases from V and 1 base from J, leaving 11 bases between. This CDR3 comprises 14 residues. In DNA form, the CDR3 reads TGTGCCAGCAGCCCCCGACAGGAGAACACTGAAGCTTTCTTT. Protein: CASSPRQENTEAFF.